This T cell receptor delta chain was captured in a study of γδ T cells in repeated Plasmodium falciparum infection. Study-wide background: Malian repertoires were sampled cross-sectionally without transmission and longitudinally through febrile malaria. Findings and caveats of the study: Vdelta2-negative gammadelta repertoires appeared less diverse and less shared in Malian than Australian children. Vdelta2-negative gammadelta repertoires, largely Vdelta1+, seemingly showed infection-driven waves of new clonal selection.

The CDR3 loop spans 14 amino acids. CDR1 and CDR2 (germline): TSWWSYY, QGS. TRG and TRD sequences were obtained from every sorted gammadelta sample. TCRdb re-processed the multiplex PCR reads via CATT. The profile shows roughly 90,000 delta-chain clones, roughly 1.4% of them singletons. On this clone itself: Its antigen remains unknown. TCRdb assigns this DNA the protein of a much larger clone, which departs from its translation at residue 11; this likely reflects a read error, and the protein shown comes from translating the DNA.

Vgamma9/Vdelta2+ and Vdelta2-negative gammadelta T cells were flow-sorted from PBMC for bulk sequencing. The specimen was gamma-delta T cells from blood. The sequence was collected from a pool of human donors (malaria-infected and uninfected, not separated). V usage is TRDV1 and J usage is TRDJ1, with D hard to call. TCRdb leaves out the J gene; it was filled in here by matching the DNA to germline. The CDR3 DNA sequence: TGTGCTCTTGGGGATTTAACCAGTGCCGATGAACTCATCTTT. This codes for CALGDLTSADELIF.